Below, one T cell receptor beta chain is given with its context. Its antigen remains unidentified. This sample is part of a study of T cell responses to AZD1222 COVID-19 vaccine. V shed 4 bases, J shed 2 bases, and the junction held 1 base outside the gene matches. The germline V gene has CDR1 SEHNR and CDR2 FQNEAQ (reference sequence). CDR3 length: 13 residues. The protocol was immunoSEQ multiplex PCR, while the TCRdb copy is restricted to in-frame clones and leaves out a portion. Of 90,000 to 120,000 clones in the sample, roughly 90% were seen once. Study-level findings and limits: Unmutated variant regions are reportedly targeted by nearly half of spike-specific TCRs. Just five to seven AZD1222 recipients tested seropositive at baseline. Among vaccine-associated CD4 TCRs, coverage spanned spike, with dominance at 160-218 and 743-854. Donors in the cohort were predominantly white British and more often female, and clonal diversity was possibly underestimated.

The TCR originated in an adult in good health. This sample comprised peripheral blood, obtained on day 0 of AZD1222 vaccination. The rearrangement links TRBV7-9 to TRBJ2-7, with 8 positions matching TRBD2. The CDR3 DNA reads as TGTGCCAGCAGCTCGGGACTAGCCTACGAGCAGTACTTC. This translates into CASSSGLAYEQYF.